This is a list of T cell receptor beta chains from one sample in a study of blood T cell repertoires in COVID-19. Method: immunoSEQ multiplex PCR; TCRdb's copy keeps in-frame clones and lacks some. The data show about 480,000 clones, approximately 90% seen once. Specimen: PBMCs or T cells enriched from blood (not recorded which). These receptors all come from a woman in her thirties or forties who had recovered from COVID-19. Both conserved end residues are part of each CDR3. The D gene is left open where the match is weak. The size field is filled for only some rows; it gives once, few, many or a size class.

size	J	D	V	DNA	CDR3
.	TRBJ1-2	.	TRBV19	TGTGCCAGTAGTATAAATTTTCGGACAGCCCCTAACTATGGCTACACCTTC	CASSINFRTAPNYGYTF
once	TRBJ1-1	.	TRBV18	TGTGCCAGCTCACCTCAACAACCCCCACAAATGAACACTGAAGCTTTCTTT	CASSPQQPPQMNTEAFF
.	TRBJ2-5	.	TRBV4-1	TGCGCCAGCAGCCCAACAATATCTAGGAAAACCCAAGAGACCCAGTACTTC	CASSPTISRKTQETQYF
.	TRBJ1-4	.	TRBV7-9	TGTGCCAGCAGTCTGGGGGCGGATGAAAAACTGTTTTTT	CASSLGADEKLFF
.	TRBJ2-5	TRBD2	TRBV2	TGTGCCAGCAGTGCAGTAGCGGGAGGGCCGGGGGAGGAGACCCAGTACTTC	CASSAVAGGPGEETQYF
.	TRBJ2-5	.	TRBV7-8	TGTGCCAGCAGCTTAGCGCGGTGGGGGCCCGAAGAGACCCAGTACTTC	CASSLARWGPEETQYF
.	TRBJ2-1	TRBD2	TRBV28	TGTGCCAGCAGCCCCTCCGGGACTAGCGGGAGATACAATGAGCAGTTCTTC	CASSPSGTSGRYNEQFF
.	TRBJ2-3	TRBD2	TRBV4-3	TGCGCCAGCAGCCAGGCTTGGACTAGCCCAGATACGCAGTATTTT	CASSQAWTSPDTQYF
.	TRBJ2-1	TRBD2	TRBV9	TGTGCCAGCAGCTCCCCAGAGGCCGTCCAGCGGGAGTTTTACAATGAGCAGTTCTTC	CASSSPEAVQREFYNEQFF
many	TRBJ1-2	.	TRBV7-9	TGTGCCCTGATGGAGAGTAACTATGGCTACACCTTC	CALMESNYGYTF
.	TRBJ1-2	TRBD1	TRBV19	TGTGCCAGTGGCGCAGGGGGAGTACAGGGGGGCTACACCTTC	CASGAGGVQGGYTF
.	TRBJ1-2	TRBD1	TRBV5-1	TGCGCCAGCAGCCTCGGACGGACAGGGGGCTACACCTTC	CASSLGRTGGYTF
.	TRBJ2-5	.	TRBV4-3	TGCGCCAGCAGCCAACGGTATCGAGAGACCCAGTACTTC	CASSQRYRETQYF
.	TRBJ2-7	.	TRBV5-1	TGCGCCAGCAGCTCTACAGGGAGTCTCCGCAACGAGCAGTACTTC	CASSSTGSLRNEQYF
.	TRBJ2-1	TRBD2	TRBV5-1	TGCGCCAGCAGCTTGGCGGGGCTAGCGGAGGTGAGCTCCTACAATGAGCAGTTCTTC	CASSLAGLAEVSSYNEQFF
.	TRBJ1-1	TRBD1	TRBV19	TGTGCCTCGGGACAGGGGACCACCATCCTAAATTTAGGGATCACCTTCTTT	CASGQGTTILNLGITFF
.	TRBJ1-2	.	TRBV10-3	TGTGCCATCAGTGAAAGTGGGGTTGGGGGGACCTATGGCTACACCTTC	CAISESGVGGTYGYTF
.	TRBJ2-3	TRBD1	TRBV15	TGTGCCACCAGCGGACAGGGTGGCACAGATACGCAGTATTTT	CATSGQGGTDTQYF
.	TRBJ2-1	TRBD2	TRBV20-1	TGCAGTGCTAGTGGGCGGACTAGCGGGATATACGAGCAGTTCTTC	CSASGRTSGIYEQFF
.	TRBJ1-2	.	TRBV18	TGTGCCAGCTCACCGGCATCGAATAACTATGGCTACACCTTC	CASSPASNNYGYTF
once	TRBJ2-1	TRBD2	TRBV19	TGTGCCAGTCAAGGCGGGAGGGCCGGGTGGTACAATGAGCAGTTCTTC	CASQGGRAGWYNEQFF
once	TRBJ2-4	TRBD1	TRBV11-2	TGTGCCAGCAGTTCCCTCGGCAGGGGGTTCCAAAACATTCAGTACTTC	CASSSLGRGFQNIQYF
.	TRBJ1-3	.	TRBV5-1	TGCGCCAGCAGCTTGGGATCAGGGCGGAACACCATATATTTT	CASSLGSGRNTIYF
.	TRBJ1-4	.	TRBV5-1	TGCGCCAGCAGCTCGGCGGGATCCGGAGGGGAAAAACTGTTTTTT	CASSSAGSGGEKLFF
.	TRBJ2-1	.	TRBV11-3	TGTGCCAGCAGCTCTTCGCGCGAGCCCTTCTACAATGAGCAGTTCTTC	CASSSSREPFYNEQFF
.	TRBJ1-2	.	TRBV12-3/TRBV12-4	TGTGCCAGCAGCCCCTCCTATAACTATGGCTACACCTTC	CASSPSYNYGYTF
once	TRBJ1-1	.	TRBV9	TGTGCCAGCAGCGTAGATACAGGGGAAGCTTTCTTT	CASSVDTGEAFF
.	TRBJ1-2	TRBD1	TRBV19	TGTGCCAGTAGTATTGGGACAGGGTTTAACTATGGCTACACCTTC	CASSIGTGFNYGYTF
.	TRBJ1-4	TRBD1	TRBV11-2	TGTGCCAGCAGTAAAGGGACAGGGGCCAGTGAAAAACTGTTTTTT	CASSKGTGASEKLFF
.	TRBJ1-2	TRBD1	TRBV9	TGTGCCAGCAGCGCCCTGTCCGGGACAGGGGATGGCTACACCTTC	CASSALSGTGDGYTF
many	TRBJ1-1	.	TRBV5-1	TGCGCCAGCAGCTTGGATACGGGGATTGGGAACACTGAAGCTTTCTTT	CASSLDTGIGNTEAFF
.	TRBJ1-3	.	TRBV5-1	TGCGCCAGCAGCTTGGGCACCACAGTCTCTGGAAACACCATATATTTT	CASSLGTTVSGNTIYF